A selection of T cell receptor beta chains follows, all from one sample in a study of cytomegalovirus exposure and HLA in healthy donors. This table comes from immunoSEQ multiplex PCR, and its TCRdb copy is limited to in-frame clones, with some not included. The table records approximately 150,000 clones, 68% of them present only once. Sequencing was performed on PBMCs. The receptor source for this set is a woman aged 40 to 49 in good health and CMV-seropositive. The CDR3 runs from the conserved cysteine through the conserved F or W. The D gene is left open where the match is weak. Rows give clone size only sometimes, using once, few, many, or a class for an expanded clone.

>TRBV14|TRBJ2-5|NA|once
CASSQDDYTDETQYF
TGTGCCAGCAGCCAAGACGATTATACAGACGAGACCCAGTACTTC
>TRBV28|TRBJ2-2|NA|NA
CASSPSSTGELFF
TGTGCCAGCAGTCCTTCCTCGACCGGGGAGCTGTTTTTT
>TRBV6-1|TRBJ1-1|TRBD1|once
CASRGGQGASTEAFF
TGTGCCAGCAGGGGGGGACAGGGGGCAAGCACTGAAGCTTTCTTT
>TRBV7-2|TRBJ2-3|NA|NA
CASSPVRGGTDTQYF
TGTGCCAGCAGCCCGGTCCGGGGAGGAACAGATACGCAGTATTTT
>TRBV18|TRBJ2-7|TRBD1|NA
CASSPPGQGYHEQYF
TGTGCCAGCTCACCGCCGGGACAGGGGTACCACGAGCAGTACTTC
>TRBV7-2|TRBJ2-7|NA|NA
CASSLGAGTGNSYEQYF
TGTGCCAGCAGCTTAGGGGCGGGGACGGGTAATTCCTACGAGCAGTACTTC
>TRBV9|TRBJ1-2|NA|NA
CASSVTAVEPYGYTF
TGTGCCAGCAGCGTCACAGCCGTAGAACCCTATGGCTACACCTTC
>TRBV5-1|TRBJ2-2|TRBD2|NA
CASSLPHTGGATGELFF
TGCGCCAGCAGCTTGCCCCACACGGGGGGGGCCACCGGGGAGCTGTTTTTT
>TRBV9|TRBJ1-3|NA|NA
CASSASGSTSGNTIYF
TGTGCCAGCAGCGCCTCGGGTTCCACCTCTGGAAACACCATATATTTT
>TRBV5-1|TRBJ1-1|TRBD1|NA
CASSLRDRAFTEAFF
TGCGCCAGCAGCTTACGGGACAGGGCTTTCACTGAAGCTTTCTTT
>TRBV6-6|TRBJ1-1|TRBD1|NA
CASSYSIEGANPEAFF
TGTGCCAGCAGTTACTCGATAGAGGGGGCCAACCCTGAAGCTTTCTTT
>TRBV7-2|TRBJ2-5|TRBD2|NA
CASSPRLAKQETQYF
TGTGCCAGCAGCCCCCGACTAGCGAAACAAGAGACCCAGTACTTC
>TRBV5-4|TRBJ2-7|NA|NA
CASSLGDHGYEQYF
TGTGCCAGCAGCTTAGGAGACCATGGGTACGAGCAGTACTTC
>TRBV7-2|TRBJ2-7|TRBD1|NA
CASSLGQGTYEQYF
TGTGCCAGCAGCTTAGGACAGGGAACCTACGAGCAGTACTTC
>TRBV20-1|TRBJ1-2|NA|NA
CSALQGFGYTF
TGCAGTGCGCTACAGGGTTTCGGCTACACCTTC
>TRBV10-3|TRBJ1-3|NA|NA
CAIGAKGGGNTIYF
TGTGCCATCGGGGCGAAAGGCGGCGGAAACACCATATATTTT
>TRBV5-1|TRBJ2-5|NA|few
CASSLGRESRQETQYF
TGCGCCAGCAGCTTGGGACGGGAGTCTCGCCAAGAGACCCAGTACTTC
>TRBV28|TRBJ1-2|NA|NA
CASSPQATNYGYTF
TGTGCCAGCAGTCCACAGGCCACTAACTATGGCTACACCTTC
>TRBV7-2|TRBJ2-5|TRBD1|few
CASSETGKETQYF
TGTGCCAGCAGCGAGACAGGGAAGGAGACCCAGTACTTC
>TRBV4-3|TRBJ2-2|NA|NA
CASSQITAGELFF
TGCGCCAGCAGCCAAATTACAGCCGGGGAGCTGTTTTTT
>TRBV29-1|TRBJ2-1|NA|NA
CSAPRADTPEQFF
TGCAGCGCCCCCAGGGCGGACACCCCAGAGCAGTTCTTC
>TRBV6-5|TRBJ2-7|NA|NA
CASSYSEDYYEQYF
TGTGCCAGCAGTTACTCGGAGGACTACTACGAGCAGTACTTC
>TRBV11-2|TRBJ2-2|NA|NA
CASSPRTDTGELFF
TGTGCCAGCAGCCCCAGGACAGACACCGGGGAGCTGTTTTTT
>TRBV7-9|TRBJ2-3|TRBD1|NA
CASSSGGQDAYF
TGTGCCAGCAGCTCTGGGGGACAGGACGCGTATTTT
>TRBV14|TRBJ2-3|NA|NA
CASSQLLGADTQYF
TGTGCCAGCAGCCAACTACTAGGCGCAGATACGCAGTATTTT
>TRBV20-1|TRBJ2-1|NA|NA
CSARESEQFF
TGCAGTGCTAGGGAGAGTGAGCAGTTCTTC
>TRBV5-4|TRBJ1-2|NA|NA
CASSSRGKYGYTF
TGTGCCAGCAGCTCGAGGGGGAAGTATGGCTACACCTTC
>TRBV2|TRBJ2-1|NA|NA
CASSELAGTLYNEQFF
TGTGCCAGCAGTGAATTGGCCGGGACACTGTACAATGAGCAGTTCTTC
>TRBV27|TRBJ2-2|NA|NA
CASSFLSTGQNTGELFF
TGTGCCAGCAGTTTCCTCTCGACAGGCCAGAACACCGGGGAGCTGTTTTTT
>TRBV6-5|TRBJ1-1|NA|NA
CASSYSILAGATEAFF
TGTGCCAGCAGTTACTCGATATTAGCGGGGGCCACTGAAGCTTTCTTT
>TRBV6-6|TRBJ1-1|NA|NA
CASSPSPGVTEAFF
TGTGCCAGCAGTCCAAGTCCGGGGGTGACTGAAGCTTTCTTT
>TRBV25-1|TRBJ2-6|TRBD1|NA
CASSEYEGAGGANVLTF
TGTGCCAGCAGTGAATACGAGGGGGCCGGTGGGGCCAACGTCCTGACTTTC
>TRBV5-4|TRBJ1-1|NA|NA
CASSLSGVSKAFF
TGTGCCAGCAGTTTATCAGGGGTTTCAAAAGCTTTCTTT
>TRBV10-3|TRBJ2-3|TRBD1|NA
CAIRTHRVGQGARTDTQYF
TGTGCCATCAGGACCCACCGTGTGGGACAGGGGGCAAGGACAGATACGCAGTATTTT
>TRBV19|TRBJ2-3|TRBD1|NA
CASSMTGAGFGTDTQYF
TGTGCCAGTAGTATGACAGGGGCAGGGTTCGGCACAGATACGCAGTATTTT
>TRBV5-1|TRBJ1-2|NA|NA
CASSLLSQGNYGYTF
TGCGCCAGCAGCTTGCTTTCTCAGGGAAACTATGGCTACACCTTC